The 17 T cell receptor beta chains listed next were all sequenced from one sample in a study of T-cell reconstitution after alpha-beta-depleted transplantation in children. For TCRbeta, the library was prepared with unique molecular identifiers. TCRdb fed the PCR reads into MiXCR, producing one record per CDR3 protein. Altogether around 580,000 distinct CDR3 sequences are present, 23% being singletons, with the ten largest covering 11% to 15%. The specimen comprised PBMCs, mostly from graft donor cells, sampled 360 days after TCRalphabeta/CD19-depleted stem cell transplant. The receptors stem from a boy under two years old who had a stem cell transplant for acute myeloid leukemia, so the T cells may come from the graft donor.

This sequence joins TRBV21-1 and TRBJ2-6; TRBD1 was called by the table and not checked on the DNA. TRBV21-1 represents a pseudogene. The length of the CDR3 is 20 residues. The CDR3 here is CASSKGGTGDPLSGANVLTF. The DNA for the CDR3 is TGTGCCAGCAGCAAAGGTGGGACAGGGGACCCCCTCTCTGGGGCCAACGTCCTGACTTTC.

CDR3 in amino acids: CSVEGGLGPNTEAFF. Here the CDR3 DNA reads TGCAGCGTTGAAGGGGGATTGGGCCCGAACACTGAAGCTTTCTTT. The chain employs TRBV29-1 and TRBJ1-1; D not certain. The germline V gene has CDR1 SQVTM and CDR2 ANQGSEA. The CDR3 consists of 15 residues. V gave up 1 base and J gave up 1 base, with 13 bases separating them.

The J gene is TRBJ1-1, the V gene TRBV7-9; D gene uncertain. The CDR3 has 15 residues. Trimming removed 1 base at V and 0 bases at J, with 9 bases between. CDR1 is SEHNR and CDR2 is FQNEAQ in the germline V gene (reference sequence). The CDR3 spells CASSLGGPMNTEAFF. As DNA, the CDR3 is TGTGCCAGCAGCTTAGGCGGGCCCATGAACACTGAAGCTTTCTTT.

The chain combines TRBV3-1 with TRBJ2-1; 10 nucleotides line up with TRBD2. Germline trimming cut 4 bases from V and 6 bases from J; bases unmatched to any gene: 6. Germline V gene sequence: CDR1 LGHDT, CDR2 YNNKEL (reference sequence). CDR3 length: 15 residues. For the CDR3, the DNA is TGTGCCAGCAGCCCCCTAAGCGGGGGGGCCAATGAGCAGTTCTTC. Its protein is CASSPLSGGANEQFF.

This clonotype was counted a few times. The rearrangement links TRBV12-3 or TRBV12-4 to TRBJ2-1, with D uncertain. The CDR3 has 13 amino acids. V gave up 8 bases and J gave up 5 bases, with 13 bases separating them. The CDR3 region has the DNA TGTGCCAGCCGATGGGGTACCCACAATGAGCAGTTCTTC. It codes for CASRWGTHNEQFF.

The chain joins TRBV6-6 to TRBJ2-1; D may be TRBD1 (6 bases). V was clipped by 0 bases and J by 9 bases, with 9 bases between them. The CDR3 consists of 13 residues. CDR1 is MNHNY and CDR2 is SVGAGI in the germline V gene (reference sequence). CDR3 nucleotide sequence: TGTGCCAGCAGTTACTCTTCCAGGGGTGAGCAGTTCTTC. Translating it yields CASSYSSRGEQFF.

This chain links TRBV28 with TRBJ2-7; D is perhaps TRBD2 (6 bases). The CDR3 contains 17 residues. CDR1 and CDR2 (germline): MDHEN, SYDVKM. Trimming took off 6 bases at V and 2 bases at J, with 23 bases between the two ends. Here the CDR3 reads CASSPPWRPGVTYEQYF. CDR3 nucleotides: TGTGCCAGCAGCCCTCCTTGGCGCCCGGGGGTCACCTACGAGCAGTACTTC.

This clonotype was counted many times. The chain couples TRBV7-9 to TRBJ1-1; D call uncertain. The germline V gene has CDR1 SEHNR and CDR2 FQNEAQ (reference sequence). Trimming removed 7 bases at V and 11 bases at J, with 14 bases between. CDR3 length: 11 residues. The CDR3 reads CASTGNAKAFF. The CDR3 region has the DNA TGTGCCAGCACGGGGAACGCAAAGGCTTTCTTT.

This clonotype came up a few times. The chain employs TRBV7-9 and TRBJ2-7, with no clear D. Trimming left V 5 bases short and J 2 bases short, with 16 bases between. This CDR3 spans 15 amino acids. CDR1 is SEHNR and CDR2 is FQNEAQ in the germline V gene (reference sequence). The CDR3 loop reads CASSTPVIMPYEQYF. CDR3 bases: TGTGCCAGCAGCACTCCGGTGATTATGCCCTACGAGCAGTACTTC.

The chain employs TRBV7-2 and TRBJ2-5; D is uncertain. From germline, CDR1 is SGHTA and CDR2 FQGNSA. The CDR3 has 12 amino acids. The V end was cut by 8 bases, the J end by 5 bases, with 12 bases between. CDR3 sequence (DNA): TGTGCCAGCGGTGGCCTCGGGGAGACCCAGTACTTC. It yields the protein CASGGLGETQYF.

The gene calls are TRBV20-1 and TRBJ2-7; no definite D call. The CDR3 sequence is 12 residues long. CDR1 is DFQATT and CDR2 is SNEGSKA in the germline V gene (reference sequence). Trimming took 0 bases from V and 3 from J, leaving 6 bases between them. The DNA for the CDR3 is TGCAGTGCTAGAGATAAAGGCTACGAGCAGTACGTC. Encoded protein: CSARDKGYEQYV.

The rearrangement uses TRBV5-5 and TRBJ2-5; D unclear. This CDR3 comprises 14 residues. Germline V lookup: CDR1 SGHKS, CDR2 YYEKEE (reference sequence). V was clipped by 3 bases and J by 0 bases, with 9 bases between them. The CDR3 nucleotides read TGTGCCAGCAGCTCGGGTCTGTACCAAGAGACCCAGTACTTC. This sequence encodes CASSSGLYQETQYF.

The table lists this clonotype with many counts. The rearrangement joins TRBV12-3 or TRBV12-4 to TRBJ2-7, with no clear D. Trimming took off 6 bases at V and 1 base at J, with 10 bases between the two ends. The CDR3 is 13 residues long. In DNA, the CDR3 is TGTGCCAGCAGCCCCCGGCCGTCCTACGAGCAGTACGTC. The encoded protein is CASSPRPSYEQYV.

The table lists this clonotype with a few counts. CDR3 residues: CASSSRGATQYF. The CDR3 DNA reads TGTGCCAGCAGCTCCCGAGGGGCCACGCAGTATTTT. The V and J genes are TRBV5-5 and TRBJ2-3; TRBD1 or TRBD2 may be the D gene (5 bases each). The germline gives CDR1 SGHKS, CDR2 YYEKEE (reference sequence). V was pared by 3 bases and J by 9 bases, with 11 bases between. The CDR3 is made up of 12 amino acids.

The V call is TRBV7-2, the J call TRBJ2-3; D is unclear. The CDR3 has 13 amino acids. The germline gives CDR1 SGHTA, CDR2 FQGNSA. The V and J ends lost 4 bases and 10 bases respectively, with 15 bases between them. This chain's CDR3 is CASSSRVWSAQYF. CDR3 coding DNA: TGTGCCAGCAGCTCTAGGGTCTGGTCGGCGCAGTATTTT.

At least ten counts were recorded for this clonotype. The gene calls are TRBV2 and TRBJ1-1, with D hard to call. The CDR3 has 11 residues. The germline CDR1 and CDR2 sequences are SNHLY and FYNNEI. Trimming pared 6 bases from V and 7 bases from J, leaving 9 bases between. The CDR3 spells CASRTDNEAFF. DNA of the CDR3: TGTGCCAGCAGGACCGATAATGAAGCTTTCTTT.

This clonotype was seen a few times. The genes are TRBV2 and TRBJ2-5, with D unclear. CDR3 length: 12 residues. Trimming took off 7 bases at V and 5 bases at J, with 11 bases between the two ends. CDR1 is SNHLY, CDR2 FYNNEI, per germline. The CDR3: CASIGRGETQYF. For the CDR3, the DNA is TGTGCCAGCATCGGGCGTGGGGAGACCCAGTACTTC.